This TCR beta chain stems from a study of OX40 agonist ivuxolimab in advanced cancers. About the research overall: Patients received ivuxolimab, an agonistic anti-OX40 (CD134) antibody. Treatment received earlier with anti-PD-1, anti-PD-L1 or anti-CTLA-4 agents was allowed, and 40% had some.

The method was immunoSEQ multiplex PCR; TCRdb's version includes in-frame clones alone and lacks a portion of them. The table includes about 94,000 clones, around nine tenths detected once. Exclusion of a patient followed from autoimmune disease history or systemic immunosuppression. The investigators sampled blood at baseline, at cycle 4 day 1, and at cycle 7 day 1. The sequence was obtained from an adult with an advanced solid tumor such as melanoma, head and neck, liver or kidney cancer. Sample: CD4+ or CD8+ T cells sorted from blood, taken in a trial of the OX40 agonist ivuxolimab.

The CDR3 region is CASSPLLGGNTEAFF. The CDR3 bases are TGTGCCAGCAGTCCCCTATTGGGGGGGAACACTGAAGCTTTCTTT. V usage is TRBV27 and J usage is TRBJ1-1, with D perhaps TRBD1 (5 bases). Germline V gene lookup returns CDR1 MNHEY and CDR2 SMNVEV (reference sequence). The V gene lost 5 bases and the J gene lost 1 base, with 14 bases spanning the gap. The CDR3 sequence is 15 residues long.